One sample yielded the 32 T cell receptor beta chains listed below, sequenced in a study of sequential checkpoint blockade in melanoma. Clones were read by immunoSEQ multiplex PCR, and TCRdb kept only the in-frame ones, dropping some. The data hold 10,000 to 15,000 clones, with about a quarter observed a single time. As for treatment: randomized to nivolumab then ipilimumab (arm A) or the reverse (arm B). The specimen comprised tumor tissue (inferred from file names), sampled from a patient given nivolumab and ipilimumab in sequence. These receptors originate from a human donor with melanoma.

V and J are TRBV5-1 and TRBJ1-4; a possible D gene is TRBD1 (6 bases). The germline V gene has CDR1 SGHRS and CDR2 YFSETQ. The V end was cut by 6 bases, the J end by 0 bases, with 12 bases between. The CDR3 is 15 amino acids. This CDR3 is CASNGGLATNEKLFF. In nucleotides, the CDR3 is TGCGCCAGCAACGGGGGGCTAGCAACTAATGAAAAACTGTTTTTT.

This clone was found a few times. The chain uses TRBV28 and TRBJ1-4; tentative D call: TRBD1 (5 bases). The CDR3 extends over 14 amino acids. Germline CDR1 and CDR2: MDHEN and SYDVKM. Deletions cut 4 bases from V and 3 bases from J, with 9 bases between. CDR3 DNA: TGTGCCAGCAGTTCCCAGGGCTCTAATGAAAAACTGTTTTTT. It specifies CASSSQGSNEKLFF.

This clone has just a few counts. The chain uses TRBV9 and TRBJ1-2, with a possible D match to TRBD1 (5 bases). Germline values: CDR1 SGDLS, CDR2 YYNGEE. This CDR3 is built from 12 residues. V lost 8 bases to trimming and J lost 2 bases, with 10 bases between them. The CDR3 DNA is TGTGCCAGTGGGGCCTCCAACTATGGCTACACCTTC. Translation gives CASGASNYGYTF.

This clone has more than one count but fewer than ten. The chain has TRBV6-8 and TRBJ2-6, with D hard to call. Trimming took 0 bases from V and 2 from J, leaving 5 bases between them. The CDR3 is 15 amino acids. Germline V gives CDR1 MNHGY, CDR2 SAAAGT. CDR3 nucleotides: TGTGCCAGCAGTTACTCGAGCACTGGGGCCAACGTCCTGACTTTC. This codes for CASSYSSTGANVLTF.

This clone came up many times. The chain has TRBV6-8 and TRBJ2-7; TRBD2 aligns across 14 bases. This CDR3 has 15 residues. Germline V lookup: CDR1 MNHGY, CDR2 SAAAGT. The ends lost 2 bases at V and 3 bases at J; junction bases unmatched: 0. CDR3 residues: CASSYGTSGGYEQYV. The CDR3 nucleotides are TGTGCCAGCAGTTACGGGACTAGCGGGGGCTACGAGCAGTACGTC.

The rearrangement joins TRBV28 to TRBJ1-6; D remains unclear. CDR1 is MDHEN and CDR2 is SYDVKM in the germline V gene. The V and J ends lost 6 bases and 0 bases respectively, with 15 bases between them. The CDR3 sequence is 17 residues long. The CDR3 DNA reads as TGTGCCAGCAGCCTCCTAGACGGGGACTCCTATAATTCACCCCTCCACTTT. Translation: CASSLLDGDSYNSPLHF.

V gene TRBV19 combines with J gene TRBJ2-3, with a weak D call TRBD2 (7 bases). The CDR3 sequence is 17 residues long. The germline CDR1 and CDR2 sequences are LNHDA and SQIVND (reference sequence). Trimming cost V 9 bases and J 3 bases, with 25 bases left between them. Here the CDR3 reads CASQRRGAFVRTDTQYF. CDR3 nucleotide sequence: TGTGCCAGCCAACGCCGGGGGGCATTTGTACGGACAGATACGCAGTATTTT. Supplemented by reference TRBV19 and TRBJ2-3, the full variable domain reads DGGITQSPKYLFRKEGQNVTLSCEQNLNHDAMYWYRQDPGQGLRLIYYSQIVNDFQKGDIAEGYSVSREKKESFPLTVTSAQKNPTAFYLCASQRRGAFVRTDTQYFGPGTRLTVL.

This clone came up a few times. The gene calls are TRBV6-8 and TRBJ2-1; 10 bases fit TRBD2. The CDR3 consists of 19 residues. Per germline, CDR1 MNHGY and CDR2 SAAAGT. Trimming at V came to 5 bases and at J to 4 bases, leaving 17 bases not matched to a gene. The DNA for the CDR3 is TGTGCCAGCAGTGAGAATAGCGGGGGGACAAGATTCCTGTACAATGAGCAGTTCTTC. As protein: CASSENSGGTRFLYNEQFF.

The chain has TRBV6-8 and TRBJ2-5; tentatively, D is TRBD1 (5 bases). V was cut by 0 bases and J by 7 bases, with 12 bases left in between. The CDR3 is 14 residues long. From germline, CDR1 is MNHGY and CDR2 SAAAGT. The chain's CDR3 is CASSYSTVIGTQYF. The CDR3 DNA reads TGTGCCAGCAGTTACTCGACAGTGATAGGGACCCAGTACTTC.

This clone turned up a few times. This chain joins TRBV5-1 and TRBJ2-3; 10 bases fit TRBD1. The CDR3 spans 14 residues. V was clipped by 3 bases and J by 3 bases; unmatched bases: 1. Germline V gene data show CDR1 as SGHRS and CDR2 as YFSETQ. DNA for the CDR3: TGCGCCAGCAGCTGGACAGGGGGAACAGATACGCAGTATTTT. Amino acids: CASSWTGGTDTQYF.

The V and J genes are TRBV6-8 and TRBJ2-1; D could derive from TRBD1 or TRBD2 (6 bases each). CDR3 length: 14 residues. The V gene lost 6 bases and the J gene lost 9 bases, with 18 bases spanning the gap. CDR1 and CDR2 from the germline V gene are MNHGY and SAAAGT. CDR3: CASSRDSRGAEQFF. The CDR3 bases are TGTGCCAGCAGCCGCGATTCTAGGGGGGCTGAGCAGTTCTTC.

This clone was counted only a few times. The chain carries TRBV19 and TRBJ1-1, with 7 bases lining up with TRBD1. J lost 3 bases, V lost 3 bases, and 1 base had no gene match. Germline lookup yields CDR1 LNHDA and CDR2 SQIVND (reference sequence). CDR3 length: 13 residues. The CDR3 sequence: CASSMTGYTEAFF. The CDR3 DNA is TGTGCCAGTAGTATGACAGGGTACACTGAAGCTTTCTTT.

The J gene is TRBJ2-5, the V gene TRBV18, with a tentative D call TRBD2 (6 bases). V was trimmed by 0 bases and J by 4 bases, leaving 12 bases between them. This CDR3 has 15 amino acids. Per the germline V gene, CDR1 is KGHSH and CDR2 is LQKENI. As DNA, the CDR3 is TGTGCCAGCTCACCACCAGCCCAGGGAGGAGAGACCCAGTACTTC. Amino acids: CASSPPAQGGETQYF.

The chain couples TRBV6-8 to TRBJ2-7; possible D gene TRBD1, 5 bases. The germline V and J ends were trimmed by 6 bases and 2 bases, with 14 bases remaining between them. Germline CDR1 and CDR2: MNHGY and SAAAGT. CDR3 length: 14 residues. CDR3 residues: CASSLKGPTYEQYV. DNA for the CDR3: TGTGCCAGCAGCCTCAAGGGGCCGACCTACGAGCAGTACGTC.

This clone came up many times. The V gene is TRBV6-8, the J gene TRBJ1-6; D not certain. Trimming removed 2 bases at V and 10 bases at J, with 12 bases between. The CDR3 spans 14 residues. The V gene's germline CDR1 is MNHGY and CDR2 SAAAGT. The chain's CDR3 is CASSYRPAGSPLHF. Written as DNA, the CDR3 is TGTGCCAGCAGTTACCGTCCTGCCGGGTCACCCCTCCACTTT.

This clone was observed at least ten times. The genes are TRBV15 and TRBJ2-7, with TRBD1 identical over 9 bases. Germline V gene lookup returns CDR1 LNHNV and CDR2 YYDKDF (reference sequence). Losses at the gene ends were 2 bases for V and 5 bases for J; bases not matched to a gene: 7. This CDR3 is built from 15 residues. The CDR3 loop is CATSRTRQGVDEQYV. Written as DNA, the CDR3 is TGTGCCACCAGCAGAACACGACAGGGGGTGGACGAGCAGTACGTC.

V and J are TRBV11-3 and TRBJ2-5; 9 nucleotides align to TRBD2. CDR3 length: 14 residues. With 5 bases clipped from V and 2 bases from J, the junction kept 3 bases outside the gene matches. Germline V CDR1 and CDR2: SGHNT, YENEEA. CDR3 coding DNA: TGTGCCAGCAGCGGAGCGGGGGGACAAGAGACCCAGTACTTC. Protein: CASSGAGGQETQYF.

V is TRBV15 and J is TRBJ1-6; D uncertain. This CDR3 region has 15 residues. The V and J ends lost 3 bases and 4 bases respectively, with 10 bases between them. Germline V gives CDR1 LNHNV, CDR2 YYDKDF (reference sequence). This CDR3 reads CATSRYYGYNSPLHF. In DNA, the CDR3 is TGTGCCACCAGCAGGTATTACGGTTATAATTCACCCCTCCACTTT.

This chain joins TRBV23-1 and TRBJ2-3, with TRBD2 matching 10 bases. TRBV23-1 is an ORF, with its function uncertain. This CDR3 contains 19 residues. J gave up 3 bases and V 6 bases, and 18 bases lay outside the gene matches. CDR3 protein: CASSQVAPSGGGLTDTQYF. CDR3 nucleotide sequence: TGCGCCAGCAGCCAAGTAGCGCCTAGCGGGGGAGGTTTGACAGATACGCAGTATTTT.

This clone has just a few counts. The gene calls are TRBV11-3 and TRBJ1-6; D gene unclear. Trimming shortened V by 4 bases and J by 0 bases, and 10 bases separated the two germline ends. The V gene's germline CDR1 is SGHNT and CDR2 YENEEA. CDR3 length: 16 residues. CDR3 region: CASSWTASSYNSPLHF. Written as DNA, the CDR3 is TGTGCCAGCAGCTGGACGGCGAGCTCCTATAATTCACCCCTCCACTTT. Complete variable domain (other parts from reference TRBV11-3 and TRBJ1-6): EAGVVQSPRYKIIEKKQPVAFWCNPISGHNTLYWYLQNLGQGPELLIRYENEEAVDDSQLPKDRFSAERLKGVDSTLKIQPAELGDSAVYLCASSWTASSYNSPLHFGNGTRLTVT.

This clone was found a few times. As DNA, the CDR3 is TGCGCCAGCACCAGTTATCTGGGGGCCGGCACTGAAGCTTTCTTT. It encodes CASTSYLGAGTEAFF. This rearrangement joins TRBV4-1 to TRBJ1-1; a possible D gene is TRBD1 (6 bases). The CDR3 covers 15 residues. The V gene lost 7 bases and the J gene lost 4 bases, with 19 bases spanning the gap. CDR1 is MGHRA and CDR2 is YSYEKL in the germline V gene.

This clone has only a few counts. The chain couples TRBV6-8 to TRBJ1-2, with 7 positions matching TRBD1. CDR3 length equals 14 residues. V dropped 0 bases and J dropped 6; count of bases not matched to a gene: 4. The germline CDR1 and CDR2 sequences are MNHGY and SAAAGT. CDR3 in amino acids: CASSYSITGDGYTF. For the CDR3, the DNA is TGTGCCAGCAGTTACTCGATAACAGGGGATGGCTACACCTTC.

The V and J genes are TRBV5-1 and TRBJ2-2, with TRBD2 as a possible D gene (5 bases). Germline V lookup: CDR1 SGHRS, CDR2 YFSETQ. The CDR3 is made up of 15 amino acids. Trimming took off 4 bases at V and 5 bases at J, with 15 bases between the two ends. Here the CDR3 DNA reads TGCGCCAGCAGCCTAACGGGGTTGAGGACCGGGGAGCTGTTTTTT. It translates to CASSLTGLRTGELFF.

This sequence joins TRBV19 and TRBJ1-2; unclear D gene. The CDR3 spans 11 residues. Trimming stripped 6 bases from V and 3 bases from J, with 5 bases between. CDR1 and CDR2 from the germline V gene are LNHDA and SQIVND (reference sequence). The CDR3 DNA sequence: TGTGCCAGTAGAAGGGACTATGGCTACACCTTC. Encoded protein: CASRRDYGYTF.

This clone is deemed large (0.1 to 1%). CDR3 in DNA: TGTGCCAGCAGCTCGACCTCAGAGGGAGGATCACCCCTCCACTTT. Its protein product is CASSSTSEGGSPLHF. V is TRBV11-3 and J is TRBJ1-6; unclear D gene. CDR1 is SGHNT, CDR2 YENEEA, per germline. The CDR3 runs to 15 residues. Trimming shortened V by 4 bases and J by 10 bases, and 17 bases separated the two germline ends.

The CDR3 loop reads CASSPGQGIYGYTF. The CDR3 bases are TGTGCCAGCTCACCGGGACAGGGAATCTATGGCTACACCTTC. The chain carries TRBV18 and TRBJ1-2, with TRBD1 matching over 9 bases. The CDR3 length is 14 residues. Germline CDR1 reads KGHSH; CDR2 reads LQKENI. J gave up 4 bases and V 3 bases, and 3 bases lay outside the gene matches.

This clone is medium-sized by share. V gene TRBV9 combines with J gene TRBJ2-1; no clear D. The CDR3 contains 13 residues. V gave up 5 bases and J gave up 5 bases, with 11 bases separating them. In germline, CDR1 is SGDLS, CDR2 YYNGEE. The CDR3 region is CASSVRPDNEQFF. The CDR3 DNA follows: TGTGCCAGCAGTGTTCGGCCCGACAATGAGCAGTTCTTC.

The gene calls are TRBV19 and TRBJ2-7; D gene ambiguous. This CDR3 region has 13 residues. Per the germline V gene, CDR1 is LNHDA and CDR2 is SQIVND (reference sequence). With 0 bases removed from V and 3 bases from J, the gap between germline ends came to 6 bases. The CDR3 coding sequence is TGTGCCAGTAGTATAGAAGATGGCTACGAGCAGTACTTC. Its translation: CASSIEDGYEQYF.

The table lists this clone with a few counts. The chain has TRBV6-8 and TRBJ2-2; 9 bases map to TRBD2. V gave up 5 bases and J gave up 6 bases; unmatched junction bases: 7. The CDR3 contains 15 residues. In germline, CDR1 is MNHGY, CDR2 SAAAGT. DNA of the CDR3: TGTGCCAGCAGTCCACCTGGCGGGGGGGCCGGGGAGCTGTTTTTT. This encodes CASSPPGGGAGELFF.

The chain has TRBV28 and TRBJ1-2, with D unresolved. Germline values: CDR1 MDHEN, CDR2 SYDVKM. V lost 3 bases to trimming and J lost 8 bases, with 13 bases between them. The CDR3 runs to 13 residues. CDR3 DNA: TGTGCCAGCAGTTTTGCGGTTGGGAAGGGCTACACCTTC. This sequence encodes CASSFAVGKGYTF.

The CDR3 nucleotides read TGTGCCAGCAGCGGCACTGGGACTAGCGCAGGGGAGCAGTACTTC. It encodes CASSGTGTSAGEQYF. This chain connects TRBV11-3 to TRBJ2-7, with 10 bases aligning to TRBD2. This CDR3 contains 15 residues. Losses at the gene ends were 5 bases for V and 7 bases for J; bases not matched to a gene: 11. The germline V gene has CDR1 SGHNT and CDR2 YENEEA.

This clone was seen a few times. The V call is TRBV6-8, the J call TRBJ1-4; D is unresolved. Germline V gene sequence: CDR1 MNHGY, CDR2 SAAAGT. The V end lost 5 bases, the J end lost 4 bases, and 11 bases lay between the germline ends. There are 14 residues in the CDR3. DNA of the CDR3: TGTGCCAGCAGTCTCTCGGGCCTTAATGAAAAACTGTTTTTT. Translating it yields CASSLSGLNEKLFF.